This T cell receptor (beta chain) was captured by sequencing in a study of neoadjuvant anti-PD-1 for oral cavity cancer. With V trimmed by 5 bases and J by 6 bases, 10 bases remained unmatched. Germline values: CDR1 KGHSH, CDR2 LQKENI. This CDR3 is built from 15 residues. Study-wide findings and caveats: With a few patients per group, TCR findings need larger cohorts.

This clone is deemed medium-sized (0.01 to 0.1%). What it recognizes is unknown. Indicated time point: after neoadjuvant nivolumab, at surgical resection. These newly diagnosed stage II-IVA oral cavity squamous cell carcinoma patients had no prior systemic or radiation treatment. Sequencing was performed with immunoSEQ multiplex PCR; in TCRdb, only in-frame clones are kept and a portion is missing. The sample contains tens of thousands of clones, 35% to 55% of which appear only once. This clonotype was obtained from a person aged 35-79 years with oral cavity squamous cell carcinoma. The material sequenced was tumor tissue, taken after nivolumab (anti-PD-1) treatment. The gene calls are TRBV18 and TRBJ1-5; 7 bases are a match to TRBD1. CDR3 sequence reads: CASSTEQGTPQPQHF. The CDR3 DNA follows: TGTGCCAGCTCAACAGAACAGGGGACTCCTCAGCCCCAGCATTTT.